These 19 T cell receptor beta chains originate from one sample sequenced in a study of T-cell memory formation after mild COVID-19. TCRdb itself ran the 5' RACE reads through MiXCR, one entry per CDR3 protein. The data contain approximately 150,000 distinct CDR3 sequences, 6% to 6.5% of them singletons. What was sequenced was PBMCs or a T cell subset sorted from them (not recorded which). Every receptor here comes from an adult woman who had mild COVID-19 (a few samples of this study predate the infection). Cell type and time point are not known.

This clonotype was seen only a few times. The genes are TRBV5-1 and TRBJ1-1; D is unclear. Germline-derived CDR1 and CDR2 are SGHRS and YFSETQ. The CDR3 consists of 16 residues. V was cut by 4 bases and J by 1 base, with 17 bases left in between. CDR3 sequence: CASSPDWWEKNTEAFF. CDR3 nucleotide sequence: TGCGCCAGCAGCCCGGATTGGTGGGAGAAGAACACTGAAGCTTTCTTT.

Only a few counts were recorded for this clonotype. The chain joins TRBV6-5 to TRBJ1-1; D remains unclear. The CDR3 contains 14 residues. V lost 0 bases and J lost 0, with 5 bases in between. CDR1 and CDR2 from the germline V gene are MNHEY and SVGAGI. The CDR3 region is CASSYSSLNTEAFF. The CDR3 bases are TGTGCCAGCAGTTACTCGTCGTTGAACACTGAAGCTTTCTTT.

This clonotype has just a few counts. The chain has TRBV4-3 and TRBJ2-2; weak D call: TRBD1 (6 bases). The V end lost 4 bases, the J end lost 2 bases, and 8 bases lay between the germline ends. CDR3 length equals 14 residues. Germline V CDR1 and CDR2: LGHNA, YSLEER. The chain's CDR3 is CASSRGPNTGELFF. CDR3 sequence (DNA): TGCGCCAGCAGCCGGGGGCCCAACACCGGGGAGCTGTTTTTT.

This clonotype was seen a handful of times. This chain uses TRBV7-9 with TRBJ2-4; no definite D call. Germline CDR1 is SEHNR and CDR2 is FQNEAQ (reference sequence). The V end lost 4 bases, the J end lost 3 bases, and 13 bases lay between the germline ends. The CDR3 is made up of 15 amino acids. CDR3 nucleotide sequence: TGTGCCAGCAGCTCCCCCGGAGATGGCAAAAACATTCAGTACTTC. Translating it yields CASSSPGDGKNIQYF.

The chain joins TRBV19 to TRBJ1-5; possible D gene TRBD1, 5 bases. This CDR3 has 13 residues. Trimming pared 4 bases from V and 9 bases from J, leaving 13 bases between. Germline CDR1 LNHDA, CDR2 SQIVND (reference sequence). The CDR3 region is CASSNQGGGPQHF. The CDR3 coding sequence is TGTGCCAGTAGTAATCAGGGAGGAGGGCCCCAGCATTTT.

The V and J genes are TRBV7-6 and TRBJ2-3; possible D gene TRBD1, 5 bases. Deletions cut 1 base from V and 1 base from J, with 12 bases between. The length of the CDR3 is 16 residues. CDR1 SGHVS and CDR2 FNYEAQ come from the germline V gene. In DNA form, the CDR3 reads TGTGCCAGCAGCTTAGGTCAGGGTATCGGCACAGATACGCAGTATTTT. Translated: CASSLGQGIGTDTQYF.

The rearrangement links TRBV30 to TRBJ1-4; 9 bases are shared with TRBD1. Germline V gene data show CDR1 as GTSNPN and CDR2 as SVGIG (reference sequence). The V segment lost 0 bases and the J segment 5 bases; nucleotides outside the gene matches: 4. The CDR3 spans 15 residues. As DNA, the CDR3 is TGTGCCTGGAGTGTATTTGGGACAGGGAATGAAAAACTGTTTTTT. Amino acid sequence: CAWSVFGTGNEKLFF.

This chain connects TRBV12-3 or TRBV12-4 to TRBJ1-4, with 9 bases aligning to TRBD1. The V and J ends lost 8 bases and 6 bases, in that order; junction bases with no gene match: 4. There are 13 residues in the CDR3. The CDR3 loop reads CASRGQGYEKLFF. The CDR3, as DNA: TGTGCCAGCCGCGGACAGGGGTATGAAAAACTGTTTTTT.

This clonotype was detected many times. The chain combines TRBV9 with TRBJ2-1, with D perhaps given as TRBD1 or TRBD2 (6 bases each). V was clipped by 7 bases and J by 7 bases, with 18 bases between them. CDR1 is SGDLS and CDR2 is YYNGEE in the germline V gene. There are 14 residues in the CDR3. CDR3 amino acids: CASGGGTRGNEQFF. The CDR3 DNA reads TGTGCCAGCGGAGGAGGGACACGCGGGAATGAGCAGTTCTTC.

The rearrangement links TRBV6-1 to TRBJ1-5; D perhaps matches TRBD1 (5 bases). The CDR3 runs to 15 residues. Trimming removed 5 bases from V and 0 bases from J, with 11 bases in between. From germline, CDR1 is MNHNS and CDR2 SASEGT. CDR3 region: CASSRGLDSNQPQHF. CDR3 nucleotide sequence: TGTGCCAGCAGTAGGGGATTGGATAGCAATCAGCCCCAGCATTTT.

This clonotype was seen a few times. The V and J genes are TRBV18 and TRBJ2-7, with a weak D call TRBD1 (6 bases). CDR1 is KGHSH and CDR2 is LQKENI in the germline V gene. Trimming stripped 2 bases from V and 4 bases from J, with 9 bases between. The CDR3 covers 13 residues. CDR3 in amino acids: CASSPRQEYEQYF. As DNA, the CDR3 is TGTGCCAGCTCACCAAGACAGGAGTACGAGCAGTACTTC.

This clonotype was seen more than once but under ten times. The V call is TRBV2, the J call TRBJ2-3, with 11 positions matching TRBD2. Germline CDR1 reads SNHLY; CDR2 reads FYNNEI. J lost 5 bases, V lost 6 bases, and 7 bases had no gene match. CDR3 length: 15 residues. The CDR3 here is CASRVTSGGEDTQYF. Written as DNA, the CDR3 is TGTGCCAGCAGGGTAACTAGCGGGGGCGAAGATACGCAGTATTTT.

This CDR3 reads CASSQQWGGLPADTQYF. In DNA form, the CDR3 reads TGCGCCAGCAGCCAACAGTGGGGCGGTCTCCCGGCTGATACGCAGTATTTT. The rearrangement joins TRBV4-1 to TRBJ2-3; maybe TRBD1 (5 bases). The germline V gene has CDR1 MGHRA and CDR2 YSYEKL. Between the trimmed V and J ends, which lost 2 bases and 6 bases, there was a span of 21 bases. The CDR3 spans 17 residues.

A few counts support this clonotype. The chain combines TRBV20-1 with TRBJ2-3; perhaps TRBD1 as D (5 bases). This CDR3 region has 15 residues. V dropped 2 bases and J dropped 6 bases, with 18 bases sitting between them. CDR1 DFQATT and CDR2 SNEGSKA come from the germline V gene (reference sequence). CDR3 nucleotide sequence: TGCAGTGCTAGATCAAGACAGACCCCGAAGGATACGCAGTATTTT. Encoded protein: CSARSRQTPKDTQYF.

This clonotype has only a few counts. This chain links TRBV19 with TRBJ1-3, with D possibly TRBD1 on 5 matching bases. In germline, CDR1 is LNHDA, CDR2 SQIVND (reference sequence). CDR3 length equals 16 residues. The V and J ends lost 5 bases and 0 bases respectively, with 14 bases between them. For the CDR3, the DNA is TGTGCCAGTAGTTCACCCAGGACAAACTCTGGAAACACCATATATTTT. Encoded protein: CASSSPRTNSGNTIYF.

This clonotype appeared many times. This chain uses TRBV6-2 or TRBV6-3 with TRBJ2-3; the match to TRBD2 covers 14 bases. CDR1 and CDR2 from the germline V gene are MNHEY and SVGEGT. The V segment lost 4 bases and the J segment 6 bases; nucleotides outside the gene matches: 3. CDR3 length: 15 amino acids. The CDR3 region is CASSLGLAGVDTQYF. The DNA of the CDR3 is TGTGCCAGCAGTTTGGGACTAGCGGGAGTGGATACGCAGTATTTT.

This clonotype was seen a handful of times. The chain has TRBV6-1 and TRBJ1-4, with D maybe TRBD1 (5 bases). Looked up from germline, CDR1 is MNHNS and CDR2 is SASEGT. The CDR3 is made up of 15 amino acids. V shed 3 bases and J shed 5 bases, with 13 bases lying between them. In nucleotides, the CDR3 is TGTGCCAGCAGTGAGGGGCAAAATAGGAATGAAAAACTGTTTTTT. Translated: CASSEGQNRNEKLFF.

This clonotype was found a few times. V is TRBV3-1 and J is TRBJ1-4; D perhaps matches TRBD1 (6 bases). CDR3 length: 18 residues. The germline V and J ends were trimmed by 6 bases and 0 bases, with 20 bases remaining between them. Germline CDR1 is LGHDT and CDR2 is YNNKEL (reference sequence). This CDR3 reads CASSRRSGHPATNEKLFF. The CDR3 DNA reads as TGTGCCAGCAGTCGCCGGTCGGGACACCCTGCAACTAATGAAAAACTGTTTTTT.

This clonotype showed up many times. The genes are TRBV25-1 and TRBJ2-7; maybe TRBD1 (6 bases). CDR1 and CDR2 from the germline V gene are MGHDK and SYGVNS. The length of the CDR3 is 16 residues. Trimming removed 3 bases from V and 0 bases from J, with 15 bases in between. The CDR3: CASSDQGTPSSYEQYF. CDR3 sequence (DNA): TGTGCCAGCAGTGACCAAGGGACACCGAGCTCCTACGAGCAGTACTTC.